The T cell receptor beta chain described here comes from a study of blood T cell repertoires in COVID-19. In the study overall: Sources were T cells, B-cell-depleted T cells, or PBMCs; the material itself was cDNA or gDNA.

One Seattle source followed patients from active infection through their disease course. Generated by immunoSEQ multiplex PCR, the TCRdb table keeps only in-frame clones and is missing some. Of around 260,000 clones in the sample, about 80% were seen once. CDR3 length: 13 amino acids. The germline CDR1 and CDR2 sequences are SNHLY and FYNNEI. The V end was cut by 4 bases, the J end by 0 bases, with 6 bases between. V gene TRBV2 combines with J gene TRBJ2-5; D is undetermined. The sample was peripheral blood. This receptor was taken from a person between 65 and 80 years old with COVID-19, enrolled during active disease. The CDR3 here is CASSVRYQETQYF. In DNA, the CDR3 is TGTGCCAGCAGTGTCAGGTACCAAGAGACCCAGTACTTC.